This T cell receptor (beta chain) was documented in a study of identical twins. TCRdb reanalysed the 5' RACE reads using MiXCR and keeps one entry per CDR3 protein. The table records just over 500,000 distinct CDR3 sequences, roughly a fifth of them present only once. This clonotype occurred a few times. Antigen unknown. Relative to the germline gene, one junction end is altered; a read error may explain this. Broader study findings: Abundant beta clonotypes from cord blood had fewer insertions, unlike memory repertoires, which showed none. Analyses of zero insertions could, in part, be confounded by invariant MAIT and iNKT cells.

This sample was also put to use in a study of T cells expressing NK-cell markers. Per that study: The CD3+CD56-NKG2C+ fraction was also led by these clonotypes in a handful of donors.

What was sequenced was CD4+ T cells sorted from blood. The clonotype was recovered from a woman between 18 and 29 years old in good health.

The CDR3 protein is CSAHRGGSHEQYF. CDR3 sequence (DNA): TGCAGTGCTCACAGGGGAGGCTCCCACGAGCAGTACTTC. The chain combines TRBV20-1 with TRBJ2-7; possibly TRBD1 for D (7 bases). CDR1 DFQATT and CDR2 SNEGSKA come from the germline V gene (reference sequence). CDR3 length: 13 amino acids.